This TCR beta chain appears in the sequencing data of a study of blood T cell repertoires in COVID-19. Sequencing was performed with immunoSEQ multiplex PCR; in TCRdb, only in-frame clones are kept and a portion is missing. The profile shows 140,000 or so clones, roughly 86% of them singletons. The V gene end was trimmed by 1 base and the J gene end by 7 bases; junction bases not matched to a gene: 9. The CDR3 consists of 16 residues. Looked up from germline, CDR1 is SSHAT and CDR2 is FNYEAQ (reference sequence). The sequenced sample was peripheral blood. The chain links TRBV7-7 to TRBJ2-1; 8 bases line up with TRBD1. The origin of this receptor is a woman aged 50 to 65 with acute or convalescent COVID-19. The CDR3 loop is CASSLDTGTGRNEQFF. CDR3 nucleotides: TGTGCCAGCAGCTTAGATACCGGGACAGGCCGTAATGAGCAGTTCTTC.